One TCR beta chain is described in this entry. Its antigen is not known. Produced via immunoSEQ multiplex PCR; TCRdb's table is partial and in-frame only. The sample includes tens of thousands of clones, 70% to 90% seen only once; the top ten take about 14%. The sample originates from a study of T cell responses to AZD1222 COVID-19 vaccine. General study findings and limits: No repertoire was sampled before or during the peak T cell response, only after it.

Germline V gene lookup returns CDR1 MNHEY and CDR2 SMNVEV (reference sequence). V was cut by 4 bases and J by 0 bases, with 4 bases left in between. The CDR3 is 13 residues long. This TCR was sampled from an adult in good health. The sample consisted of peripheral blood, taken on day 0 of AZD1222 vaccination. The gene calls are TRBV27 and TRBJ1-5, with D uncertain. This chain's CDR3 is CASSYYSNQPQHF. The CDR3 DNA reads TGTGCCAGCAGTTATTATAGCAATCAGCCCCAGCATTTT.